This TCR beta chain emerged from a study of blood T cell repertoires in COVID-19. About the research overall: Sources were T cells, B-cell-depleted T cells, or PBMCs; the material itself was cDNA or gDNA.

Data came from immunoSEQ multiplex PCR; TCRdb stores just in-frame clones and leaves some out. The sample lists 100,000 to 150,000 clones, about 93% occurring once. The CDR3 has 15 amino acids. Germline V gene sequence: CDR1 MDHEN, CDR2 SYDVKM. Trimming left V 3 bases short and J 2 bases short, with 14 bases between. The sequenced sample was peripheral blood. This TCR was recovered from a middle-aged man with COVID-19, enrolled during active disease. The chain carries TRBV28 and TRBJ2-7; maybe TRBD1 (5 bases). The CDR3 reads CASSFGAKLTYEQYF. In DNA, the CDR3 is TGTGCCAGCAGTTTTGGGGCAAAATTAACCTACGAGCAGTACTTC.